Below, 13 T cell receptor beta chains from the same sample are listed, as sequenced in a study of control samples from healthy donors and cancer patients. Clones were read by immunoSEQ multiplex PCR, and TCRdb kept only the in-frame ones, dropping some. This sample yields approximately 50,000 clones, of which around 90% are seen a single time; over 11% belongs to the top ten. The specimen was PBMCs. The receptors derive from a man aged 55-75 years with head and neck cancer.

The rearrangement joins TRBV7-8 to TRBJ2-2; no firm D call. Germline V lookup: CDR1 SGHVS, CDR2 FQNEAQ. Trimming cost V 1 base and J 3 bases, with 0 bases left between them. The CDR3 is 12 residues long. The CDR3 sequence: CASSLDTGELFF. CDR3 in DNA: TGTGCCAGCAGCTTAGACACCGGGGAGCTGTTTTTT.

The CDR3 coding sequence is TGTGCCAGCAGTTATAATCAGGGATTGGGCACCGGGGAGCTGTTTTTT. Its translation is CASSYNQGLGTGELFF. This chain uses TRBV6-6 with TRBJ2-2, with a possible D match to TRBD1 (5 bases). Germline CDR1 and CDR2: MNHNY and SVGAGI (reference sequence). Trimming cost V 3 bases and J 4 bases, with 15 bases left between them. This CDR3 has 16 amino acids.

This clone occurred once. This rearrangement joins TRBV28 to TRBJ2-5; 8 bases map to TRBD1. Germline assignment: CDR1 MDHEN and CDR2 SYDVKM. CDR3 length: 14 amino acids. V trimming: 3 bases; J trimming: 4 bases; junction bases outside the gene matches: 4. The CDR3 here is CASSFSTGAETQYF. CDR3 bases: TGTGCCAGCAGTTTCTCGACAGGGGCAGAGACCCAGTACTTC. The whole variable domain, filled in from reference TRBV28 and TRBJ2-5, reads DVKVTQSSRYLVKRTGEKVFLECVQDMDHENMFWYRQDPGLGLRLIYFSYDVKMKEKGDIPEGYSVSREKKERFSLILESASTNQTSMYLCASSFSTGAETQYFGPGTRLLVL.

The CDR3 loop is CASSFTAGGADTQYF. In nucleotides, the CDR3 is TGTGCCAGCAGCTTTACAGCGGGGGGAGCAGATACGCAGTATTTT. The rearrangement uses TRBV11-3 and TRBJ2-3; 9 bases match TRBD2. Germline CDR1 and CDR2: SGHNT and YENEEA. The CDR3 runs to 15 residues. The trim removed 3 bases at V and 4 bases at J, leaving 5 bases unmatched.

Comment on this clone: Mismatch with germline at one junction end may stem from a read error. This chain links TRBV19 with TRBJ1-2; D is unresolved. The CDR3 loop spans 14 amino acids. Germline V CDR1 and CDR2: LNHDA, SQIVND (reference sequence). The chain's CDR3 is CASGRAPSNYGYTF. CDR3 sequence (DNA): TGTGCCAGCGGGCGGGCCCCTTCTAATTATGGCTACACCTTC.

Only one count was recorded for this clone. This sequence joins TRBV20-1 and TRBJ1-6, with 7 bases fitting TRBD1. Trimming at V came to 3 bases and at J to 3 bases, leaving 5 bases not matched to a gene. The CDR3 consists of 15 residues. Germline V gives CDR1 DFQATT, CDR2 SNEGSKA (reference sequence). The DNA for the CDR3 is TGCAGTGCTAGTGGGCAGGGGGTCTATAATTCACCCCTCCACTTT. Protein sequence: CSASGQGVYNSPLHF.

This chain joins TRBV11-2 and TRBJ2-2; no clear D. The V and J ends lost 3 bases and 1 base respectively, with 6 bases between them. CDR3 length: 14 residues. CDR1 is SGHAT and CDR2 is FQNNGV in the germline V gene. CDR3 sequence reads: CASSFLQNTGELFF. In nucleotides, the CDR3 is TGTGCCAGCAGCTTCTTACAGAACACCGGGGAGCTGTTTTTT.

This chain joins TRBV2 and TRBJ1-6, with 7 positions matching TRBD1. From germline, CDR1 is SNHLY and CDR2 FYNNEI. This CDR3 spans 13 amino acids. V shed 4 bases, J shed 6 bases, and the junction held 0 bases outside the gene matches. CDR3 amino acids: CASSGDSNSPLHF. The DNA for the CDR3 is TGTGCCAGCAGTGGGGACAGTAATTCACCCCTCCACTTT. The complete variable domain, with remaining parts taken from reference TRBV2 and TRBJ1-6, reads EPEVTQTPSHQVTQMGQEVILRCVPISNHLYFYWYRQILGQKVEFLVSFYNNEISEKSEIFDDQFSVERPDGSNFTLKIRSTKLEDSAMYFCASSGDSNSPLHFGNGTRLTVT.

Written as DNA, the CDR3 is TGTGCCAGCTCACCCGCAGGGGCGAGCTCTGGAAACACCATATATTTT. Residues: CASSPAGASSGNTIYF. J is TRBJ1-3 and V is TRBV18; D may be TRBD1 (6 bases). CDR3 length equals 16 residues. V lost 3 bases and J 0 bases, leaving 12 bases between the germline ends. The germline gives CDR1 KGHSH, CDR2 LQKENI.

The rearrangement uses TRBV24-1 and TRBJ1-4; D not resolved. The CDR3 length is 13 residues. Trimming shortened V by 5 bases and J by 3 bases, and 6 bases separated the two germline ends. Germline lookup yields CDR1 KGHDR and CDR2 SFDVKD. The CDR3 loop reads CATSGGSNEKLFF. The CDR3 coding sequence is TGTGCCACCAGTGGGGGTTCTAATGAAAAACTGTTTTTT.

The V call is TRBV6-2 or TRBV6-3, the J call TRBJ2-2; 7 bases align to TRBD1. Trimming at V came to 0 bases and at J to 6 bases, leaving 13 bases not matched to a gene. The CDR3 is made up of 18 amino acids. CDR1 is MNHEY, CDR2 SVGEGT, per germline. In DNA form, the CDR3 reads TGTGCCAGCAGTTACTCAACAGGGGACGCTAGGTATGCCGGGGAGCTGTTTTTT. Its protein is CASSYSTGDARYAGELFF.

This clone occurred a few times. The chain links TRBV2 to TRBJ1-6; D unresolved. This CDR3 has 13 amino acids. V gave up 7 bases and J gave up 10 bases, with 14 bases separating them. Looked up from germline, CDR1 is SNHLY and CDR2 is FYNNEI. The chain's CDR3 is CASNPVPRSPLHF. As DNA, the CDR3 is TGTGCCAGCAACCCGGTGCCCCGGTCACCCCTCCACTTT.

The chain links TRBV6-5 to TRBJ2-3; no definite D call. The CDR3 is made up of 14 amino acids. Germline V gene lookup returns CDR1 MNHEY and CDR2 SVGAGI. With 0 bases removed from V and 0 bases from J, the gap between germline ends came to 4 bases. The CDR3 DNA sequence: TGTGCCAGCAGTTACTCCTTTAGCACAGATACGCAGTATTTT. Translating it yields CASSYSFSTDTQYF.